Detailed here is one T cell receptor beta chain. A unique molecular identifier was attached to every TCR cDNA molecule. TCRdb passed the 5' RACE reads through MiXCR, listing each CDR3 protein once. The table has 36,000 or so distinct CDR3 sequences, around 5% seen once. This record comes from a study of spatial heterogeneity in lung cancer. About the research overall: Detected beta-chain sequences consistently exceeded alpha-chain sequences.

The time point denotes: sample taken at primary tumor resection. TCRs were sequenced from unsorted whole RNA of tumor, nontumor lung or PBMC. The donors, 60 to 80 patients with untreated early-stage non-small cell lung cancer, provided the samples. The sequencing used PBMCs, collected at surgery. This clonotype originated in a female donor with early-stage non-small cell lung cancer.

The CDR3 DNA follows: TGTGCCAGCAGCCAAGAGGGCAGGGGGCGGAACACTGAAGCTTTCTTT. This gives the protein CASSQEGRGRNTEAFF. The V gene is TRBV3-1, the J gene TRBJ1-1, with 8 nucleotides matching TRBD1. CDR3 size: 16 residues. Germline CDR1 LGHDT, CDR2 YNNKEL (reference sequence). Trimming took 0 bases from V and 1 from J; bases not matched to a gene: 4.